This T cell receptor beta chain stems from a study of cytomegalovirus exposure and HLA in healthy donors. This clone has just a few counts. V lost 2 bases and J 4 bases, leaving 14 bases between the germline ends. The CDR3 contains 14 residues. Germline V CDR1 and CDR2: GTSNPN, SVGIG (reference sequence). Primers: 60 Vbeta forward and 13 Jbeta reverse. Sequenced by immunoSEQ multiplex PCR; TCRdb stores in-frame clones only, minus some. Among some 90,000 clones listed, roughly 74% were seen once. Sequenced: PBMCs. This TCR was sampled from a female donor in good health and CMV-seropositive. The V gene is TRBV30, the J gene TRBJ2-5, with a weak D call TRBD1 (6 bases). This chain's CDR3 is CAWSYSGHRETQYF. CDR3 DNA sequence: TGTGCCTGGAGTTATTCGGGACATAGAGAGACCCAGTACTTC.